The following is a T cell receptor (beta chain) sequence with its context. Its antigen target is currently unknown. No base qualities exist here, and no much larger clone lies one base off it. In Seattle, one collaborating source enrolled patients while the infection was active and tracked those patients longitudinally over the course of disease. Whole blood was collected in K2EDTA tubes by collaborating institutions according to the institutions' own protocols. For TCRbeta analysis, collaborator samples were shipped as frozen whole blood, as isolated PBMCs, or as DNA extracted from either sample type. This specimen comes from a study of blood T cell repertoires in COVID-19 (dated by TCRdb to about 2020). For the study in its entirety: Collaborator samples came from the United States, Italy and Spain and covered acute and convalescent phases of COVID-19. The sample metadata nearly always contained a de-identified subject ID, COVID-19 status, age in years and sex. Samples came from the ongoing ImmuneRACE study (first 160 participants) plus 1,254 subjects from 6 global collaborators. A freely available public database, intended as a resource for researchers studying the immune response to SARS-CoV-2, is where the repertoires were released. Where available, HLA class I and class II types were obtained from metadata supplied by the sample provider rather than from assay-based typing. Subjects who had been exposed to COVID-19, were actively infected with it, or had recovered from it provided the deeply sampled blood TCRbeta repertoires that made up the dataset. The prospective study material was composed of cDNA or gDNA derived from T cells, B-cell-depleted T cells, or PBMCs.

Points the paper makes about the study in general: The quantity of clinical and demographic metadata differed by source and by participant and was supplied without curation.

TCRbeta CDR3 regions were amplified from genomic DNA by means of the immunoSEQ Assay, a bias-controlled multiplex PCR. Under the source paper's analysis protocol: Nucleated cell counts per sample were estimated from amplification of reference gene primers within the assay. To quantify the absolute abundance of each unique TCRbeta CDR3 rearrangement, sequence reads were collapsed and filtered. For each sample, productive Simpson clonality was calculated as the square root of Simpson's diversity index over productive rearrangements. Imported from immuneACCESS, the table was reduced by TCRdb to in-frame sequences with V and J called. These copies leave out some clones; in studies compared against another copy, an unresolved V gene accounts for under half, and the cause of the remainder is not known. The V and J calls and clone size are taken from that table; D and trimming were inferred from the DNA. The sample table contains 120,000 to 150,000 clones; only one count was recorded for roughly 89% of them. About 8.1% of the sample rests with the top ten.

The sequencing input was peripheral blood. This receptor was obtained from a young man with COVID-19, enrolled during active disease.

The nucleotides read TGTGCCAGCGCGCCTGGCGGTAGCAATCAGCCCCAGCATTTT. It encodes CASAPGGSNQPQHF. The V gene is TRBV6-5 and the J gene is TRBJ1-5; the D gene cannot be resolved reliably. V gives up 8 bases and J gives up 0 bases, and the segment between their germline ends measures 11 bases. Per the germline V gene, MNHEY is the CDR1 and SVGAGI is the CDR2. The cysteine opens and the phenylalanine closes a CDR3 of 14 amino acids. Just the 42-base CDR3 DNA is kept, in frame starting at base 1.